These 30 T cell receptor beta chains originate from one sample sequenced in a study of identical twins. TCRdb reprocessed the 5' RACE reads with MiXCR, giving one entry per CDR3 protein. The repertoire includes 200,000 to 250,000 distinct CDR3 sequences, about 12% of them detected once, and 3.5% to 4.5% sits in the top ten. These data were also reused for a study on yellow fever vaccine responses in identical twins.

Sequencing input: memory (CD45RO+) T cells sorted from blood. These receptors were collected from a woman younger than 30 in good health.

The sample holds many counts of this clonotype. This sequence joins TRBV4-2 and TRBJ2-2; perhaps TRBD1 as D (5 bases). Germline values: CDR1 LGHNA, CDR2 YNFKEQ. The CDR3 is 16 residues long. Trimming stripped 0 bases from V and 5 bases from J, with 13 bases between. The CDR3 loop is CASSQDHDRGTGELFF. DNA of the CDR3: TGTGCCAGCAGCCAAGATCATGACAGAGGAACCGGGGAGCTGTTTTTT.

This clonotype was seen a handful of times. This chain uses TRBV5-5 with TRBJ2-2; D uncertain. V lost 0 bases and J 8 bases, leaving 11 bases between the germline ends. This CDR3 region has 14 residues. Germline lookup yields CDR1 SGHKS and CDR2 YYEKEE (reference sequence). CDR3 region: CASSLAVPGGELFF. The CDR3 DNA follows: TGTGCCAGCAGCTTGGCGGTCCCTGGAGGGGAGCTGTTTTTT.

Only a few counts were recorded for this clonotype. The chain couples TRBV2 to TRBJ2-5; D is uncertain. The ends were cut back, 1 base at V and 4 bases at J, with 10 bases in the middle. The germline gives CDR1 SNHLY, CDR2 FYNNEI. The CDR3 is 14 amino acids. This CDR3 is CASSEGLGSETQYF. The CDR3 DNA reads as TGTGCCAGCAGTGAAGGCCTAGGCTCAGAGACCCAGTACTTC.

This clonotype has ten or more counts. The V call is TRBV10-3, the J call TRBJ2-1; the D is unclear. The CDR3 spans 15 residues. The germline V gene has CDR1 ENHRY and CDR2 SYGVKD. The V end lost 3 bases, the J end lost 5 bases, and 14 bases lay between the germline ends. CDR3: CAISDSGQQHNEQFF. The CDR3 DNA follows: TGTGCCATCAGTGACTCGGGCCAGCAACACAATGAGCAGTTCTTC.

The chain joins TRBV10-3 to TRBJ2-1; 9 bases align to TRBD1. V lost 8 bases and J lost 1; bases outside the gene matches: 6. The CDR3 is made up of 15 amino acids. The germline CDR1 and CDR2 sequences are ENHRY and SYGVKD. Written as DNA, the CDR3 is TGTGCCATCGGGGACAGGGCGGTGTCCTACAATGAGCAGTTCTTC. This gives the protein CAIGDRAVSYNEQFF.

This clonotype turned up a few times. At one end, the junction sequence differs from germline, possibly due to a read error. The genes are TRBV2 and TRBJ2-1; no clear D. Germline V gene data show CDR1 as SNHLY and CDR2 as FYNNEI. The CDR3 runs to 13 residues. CDR3 protein: CASSEALLDEQFF. The CDR3 bases are TGTGCCAGCAGCGAAGCCCTATTAGATGAGCAGTTCTTC.

The chain couples TRBV21-1 to TRBJ2-7; the table gives TRBD2 as D, unverified against the DNA. TRBV21-1 is assigned pseudogene status. This CDR3 is 15 amino acids long. The CDR3 nucleotides are TGTGCCAGCAGCAAAGGGGATTGGAGGCGGGACGAGCAGTACTTC. It encodes CASSKGDWRRDEQYF.

This clonotype appeared a few times. The V and J genes are TRBV15 and TRBJ1-5, with D possibly matching TRBD1 (6 bases). The CDR3 extends over 19 amino acids. With 3 bases removed from V and 0 bases from J, the gap between germline ends came to 21 bases. The germline V gene encodes CDR1 LNHNV and CDR2 YYDKDF (reference sequence). The CDR3 region has the DNA TGTGCCACCAGCAGCCAAAGGGGGAGGTCGCCGGATAGCAATCAGCCCCAGCATTTT. Protein: CATSSQRGRSPDSNQPQHF.

This clonotype was seen more than once but under ten times. The CDR3 is CASSPSDYNEQFF. The CDR3 nucleotides read TGTGCCAGCAGTCCTAGCGACTACAATGAGCAGTTCTTC. The chain employs TRBV28 and TRBJ2-1, with a tentative D call TRBD2 (6 bases). CDR3 size: 13 residues. Trimming shortened V by 5 bases and J by 3 bases, and 8 bases separated the two germline ends. Germline V gene sequence: CDR1 MDHEN, CDR2 SYDVKM.

This clonotype was counted at least ten times. V usage is TRBV6-1 and J usage is TRBJ2-5; TRBD2 agrees at 14 bases. The CDR3 loop spans 16 amino acids. Losses at the gene ends were 6 bases for V and 5 bases for J; bases not matched to a gene: 8. CDR1 is MNHNS, CDR2 SASEGT, per germline. In DNA form, the CDR3 reads TGTGCCAGCAGGGGCACCGGGACTAGCGGGAGTGAGACCCAGTACTTC. Protein sequence: CASRGTGTSGSETQYF.

V gene TRBV10-3 combines with J gene TRBJ2-7; perhaps TRBD1 as D (5 bases). This CDR3 has 14 amino acids. Germline assignment: CDR1 ENHRY and CDR2 SYGVKD. The ends were cut back, 0 bases at V and 4 bases at J, with 10 bases in the middle. CDR3 bases: TGTGCCATCAGTGAGTCAGTTAAGGGGTACGAGCAGTACTTC. Its protein is CAISESVKGYEQYF.

This sequence joins TRBV12-3 or TRBV12-4 and TRBJ2-2; perhaps D is TRBD1 or TRBD2 (5 bases each). The CDR3 runs to 15 residues. V was cut by 6 bases and J by 1 base, with 12 bases left in between. DNA for the CDR3: TGTGCCAGCAGAAGGGGACGGATGAACACCGGGGAGCTGTTTTTT. Residues: CASRRGRMNTGELFF.

This chain joins TRBV20-1 and TRBJ1-6; 8 bases map to TRBD1. The CDR3 totals 14 residues. Trimming at V came to 4 bases and at J to 9 bases, leaving 8 bases not matched to a gene. Per the germline V gene, CDR1 is DFQATT and CDR2 is SNEGSKA (reference sequence). The CDR3 region is CSAIVRQGLSPLHF. Here the CDR3 DNA reads TGCAGTGCTATAGTCAGACAGGGGCTTTCACCCCTCCACTTT.

This clonotype was seen many times. The chain employs TRBV6-2 or TRBV6-3 and TRBJ2-5; a possible D gene is TRBD2 (6 bases). CDR1 is MNHEY and CDR2 is SVGEGT in the germline V gene. This CDR3 is 16 amino acids long. V was trimmed by 0 bases and J by 3 bases, leaving 14 bases between them. CDR3 DNA: TGTGCCAGCAGTTACTCGTCGGGGGTCGCAGAAGAGACCCAGTACTTC. Translation gives CASSYSSGVAEETQYF.

This clonotype came up a few times. The chain has TRBV29-1 and TRBJ1-5; 8 bases are a match to TRBD1. CDR1 and CDR2 from the germline V gene are SQVTM and ANQGSEA. V trimming: 6 bases; J trimming: 7 bases; junction bases outside the gene matches: 11. This CDR3 region has 14 residues. The CDR3 here is CSVGGQGVEQPQHF. The DNA of the CDR3 is TGCAGCGTGGGAGGACAGGGAGTGGAACAGCCCCAGCATTTT. Based on the CDR3 plus reference TRBV29-1 and TRBJ1-5, the full variable domain is SAVISQKPSRDICQRGTSLTIQCQVDSQVTMMFWYRQQPGQSLTLIATANQGSEATYESGFVIDKFPISRPNLTFSTLTVSNMSPEDSSIYLCSVGGQGVEQPQHFGDGTRLSIL.

The chain uses TRBV7-2 and TRBJ2-2, with D possibly matching TRBD1 (5 bases). The V gene's germline CDR1 is SGHTA and CDR2 FQGNSA. The CDR3 runs 13 residues. Trimming removed 4 bases from V and 5 bases from J, with 8 bases in between. The CDR3 protein is CASSWTPTGELFF. The CDR3 nucleotides read TGTGCCAGCAGCTGGACACCAACCGGGGAGCTGTTTTTT.

Ten or more counts support this clonotype. The DNA for the CDR3 is TGTGCCAGCAGCTTCACCATCGCCCAGGGCAGGAATGAGCAGTTCTTC. Translating gives CASSFTIAQGRNEQFF. The chain employs TRBV11-2 and TRBJ2-1, with D possibly TRBD1 on 5 matching bases. Germline-derived CDR1 and CDR2 are SGHAT and FQNNGV. This CDR3 spans 16 amino acids. With 3 bases removed from V and 7 bases from J, the gap between germline ends came to 19 bases.

This clonotype was counted ten times or more. V and J are TRBV20-1 and TRBJ1-1; tentative D call: TRBD1 (5 bases). Trimming cost V 0 bases and J 7 bases, with 9 bases left between them. The CDR3 totals 12 residues. Germline CDR1 and CDR2: DFQATT and SNEGSKA (reference sequence). The CDR3 DNA is TGCAGTGCTAGAGACCCGAGGGGTGAAGCTTTCTTT. Protein: CSARDPRGEAFF.

The chain uses TRBV5-1 and TRBJ2-5; 10 positions agree with TRBD1. The CDR3 loop spans 15 amino acids. Germline CDR1 is SGHRS and CDR2 is YFSETQ. V lost 4 bases and J lost 3; bases outside the gene matches: 6. DNA for the CDR3: TGCGCCAGCAGCCGAACCGGGACAGGGGAAGAGACCCAGTACTTC. This encodes CASSRTGTGEETQYF. Combining the CDR3 with reference TRBV5-1 and TRBJ2-5 gives the whole variable domain KAGVTQTPRYLIKTRGQQVTLSCSPISGHRSVSWYQQTPGQGLQFLFEYFSETQRNKGNFPGRFSGRQFSNSRSEMNVSTLELGDSALYLCASSRTGTGEETQYFGPGTRLLVL.

In its sample, this clonotype was seen a few times. The chain carries TRBV6-5 and TRBJ1-2; a possible D gene is TRBD1 (6 bases). Germline-derived CDR1 and CDR2 are MNHEY and SVGAGI. V dropped 6 bases and J dropped 8 bases, with 13 bases sitting between them. This CDR3 is 12 amino acids long. The CDR3 DNA sequence: TGTGCCAGCAGGGTGGGGGCCGGAGGCTACACCTTC. The encoded protein is CASRVGAGGYTF.

The gene calls are TRBV6-1 and TRBJ2-7, with 9 bases aligning to TRBD1. The CDR3 is 15 amino acids. The V gene's germline CDR1 is MNHNS and CDR2 SASEGT. The V and J ends lost 6 bases and 5 bases, in that order; junction bases with no gene match: 11. CDR3 nucleotide sequence: TGTGCCAGCAGCCGAAACAGGGGGCGGGGTGACGAGCAGTACTTC. Its translation: CASSRNRGRGDEQYF.

The gene calls are TRBV7-2 and TRBJ2-7; D not resolved. Germline values: CDR1 SGHTA, CDR2 FQGNSA. The CDR3 sequence is 13 residues long. Trimming stripped 1 base from V and 2 bases from J, with 6 bases between. For the CDR3, the DNA is TGTGCCAGCAGCTTAGTGGAGCCCTACGAGCAGTACTTC. Its protein product is CASSLVEPYEQYF.

The J gene is TRBJ2-5, the V gene TRBV2; TRBD2 agrees at 10 bases. Per the germline V gene, CDR1 is SNHLY and CDR2 is FYNNEI. CDR3 length: 18 amino acids. After removal of 1 base from V and 2 bases from J, the junction contained 10 bases not matched to a gene. CDR3 loop: CASSEGLAGGWGQETQYF. The CDR3 nucleotides read TGTGCCAGCAGTGAAGGGTTAGCGGGGGGCTGGGGTCAAGAGACCCAGTACTTC.

In this sample, this clonotype turned up many times. The V gene is TRBV6-5, the J gene TRBJ2-3; tentative D call: TRBD2 (5 bases). The V and J ends lost 2 bases and 4 bases respectively, with 13 bases between them. The V gene's germline CDR1 is MNHEY and CDR2 SVGAGI. The CDR3 spans 15 residues. The CDR3 sequence: CASSYSRSSPDTQYF. As DNA, the CDR3 is TGTGCCAGCAGTTACAGTCGTTCTAGCCCAGATACGCAGTATTTT.

This clonotype showed up many times. The rearrangement links TRBV29-1 to TRBJ2-3, with D uncertain. CDR3 length: 14 amino acids. Trimming took off 7 bases at V and 0 bases at J, with 14 bases between the two ends. The germline gives CDR1 SQVTM, CDR2 ANQGSEA. CDR3 sequence: CSASGRGSTDTQYF. Here the CDR3 DNA reads TGCAGCGCCTCTGGTCGAGGAAGCACAGATACGCAGTATTTT.

This clonotype was recorded at least ten times. The J gene is TRBJ2-2, the V gene TRBV5-5; D gene uncertain. The CDR3 has 12 amino acids. Germline CDR1 reads SGHKS; CDR2 reads YYEKEE (reference sequence). The ends were cut back, 4 bases at V and 4 bases at J, with 5 bases in the middle. The CDR3 DNA reads as TGTGCCAGCAGCATACTCACCGGGGAGCTGTTTTTT. Translated: CASSILTGELFF.

The sample holds a few counts of this clonotype. The chain has TRBV20-1 and TRBJ1-2, with D perhaps TRBD1 (6 bases). V was trimmed by 0 bases and J by 2 bases, leaving 13 bases between them. The CDR3 totals 15 residues. Germline V lookup: CDR1 DFQATT, CDR2 SNEGSKA (reference sequence). The DNA for the CDR3 is TGCAGTGCTAGAGATCCGCAGGGGATAAACTATGGCTACACCTTC. This gives the protein CSARDPQGINYGYTF.

This clonotype was counted at least ten times. The gene calls are TRBV5-1 and TRBJ2-5, with D maybe TRBD1 (6 bases). V was cut by 4 bases and J by 2 bases, with 15 bases left in between. Germline V gene sequence: CDR1 SGHRS, CDR2 YFSETQ. The CDR3 length is 15 residues. The CDR3 region has the DNA TGCGCCAGCAGCAACAATCCAGGGGCACAAGAGACCCAGTACTTC. It translates to CASSNNPGAQETQYF. Variable domain in full (rest from reference TRBV5-1 and TRBJ2-5): KAGVTQTPRYLIKTRGQQVTLSCSPISGHRSVSWYQQTPGQGLQFLFEYFSETQRNKGNFPGRFSGRQFSNSRSEMNVSTLELGDSALYLCASSNNPGAQETQYFGPGTRLLVL.

This clonotype was observed a handful of times. The V gene is TRBV6-5, the J gene TRBJ2-7; TRBD1 agrees at 7 bases. CDR3 length equals 13 residues. From germline, CDR1 is MNHEY and CDR2 SVGAGI. The J segment lost 6 bases and the V segment lost 4 bases, leaving 6 bases of the junction unmatched. The CDR3 spells CASSLQQGTEQYF. The CDR3 DNA reads as TGTGCCAGCAGTTTGCAACAGGGGACCGAGCAGTACTTC.

This clonotype was counted at least ten times. The chain combines TRBV5-1 with TRBJ2-3; D is unresolved. Between the trimmed V and J ends, which lost 2 bases and 0 bases, there was a span of 10 bases. This CDR3 contains 15 residues. The germline gives CDR1 SGHRS, CDR2 YFSETQ. Written as DNA, the CDR3 is TGCGCCAGCAGCTTTGGCCGTTCCAGCACAGATACGCAGTATTTT. Amino acid sequence: CASSFGRSSTDTQYF.